Presented here are 7 T cell receptor beta chains from one specimen sequenced in a study of blood T cell repertoires in COVID-19. Profiled with immunoSEQ multiplex PCR; TCRdb holds only in-frame clones, not every one. The sample lists about 170,000 clones; 80% to 90% were seen once. Sequencing was carried out using peripheral blood. These receptors were taken from a woman in her seventies who had recovered from COVID-19.

This clone is a singleton in its sample. The chain combines TRBV9 with TRBJ2-5; 9 bases are a match to TRBD2. The CDR3 runs to 15 residues. V was pared by 4 bases and J by 5 bases, with 9 bases of the junction left unmatched. Germline loops: CDR1 SGDLS, CDR2 YYNGEE. CDR3 loop: CASSRSGGGVETQYF. The CDR3, as DNA: TGTGCCAGCAGCCGTAGCGGGGGAGGCGTGGAGACCCAGTACTTC.

The chain uses TRBV19 and TRBJ1-3; D not certain. This CDR3 has 13 amino acids. Germline CDR1 and CDR2: LNHDA and SQIVND (reference sequence). With 8 bases removed from V and 0 bases from J, the gap between germline ends came to 8 bases. The CDR3 bases are TGTGCCAGTCTCCCGAGCTCTGGAAACACCATATATTTT. Translation gives CASLPSSGNTIYF.

This clone was observed a single time. J is TRBJ1-6 and V is TRBV6-1, with TRBD1 identical over 7 bases. This CDR3 spans 15 amino acids. Germline V gene data show CDR1 as MNHNS and CDR2 as SASEGT. The ends lost 2 bases at V and 7 bases at J; junction bases unmatched: 5. CDR3 region: CASSEYGTDNSPLHF. CDR3 sequence (DNA): TGTGCCAGCAGTGAATATGGGACAGACAATTCACCCCTCCACTTT.

The chain employs TRBV10-3 and TRBJ1-1; D is unclear. Germline V gives CDR1 ENHRY, CDR2 SYGVKD. With 7 bases removed from V and 2 bases from J, the gap between germline ends came to 11 bases. This CDR3 is 13 amino acids long. CDR3 in DNA: TGTGCCATCACCCCAAAAACAAACACTGAAGCTTTCTTT. Its protein is CAITPKTNTEAFF.

This sequence joins TRBV7-3 and TRBJ2-1; tentatively, D is TRBD2 (6 bases). Germline CDR1 is SGHTA and CDR2 is FQGTGA. The ends were cut back, 2 bases at V and 6 bases at J, with 11 bases in the middle. This CDR3 region has 14 residues. CDR3 in DNA: TGTGCCAGCAGCTTAGGTTCCGGGGGCAATGAGCAGTTCTTC. It specifies CASSLGSGGNEQFF.

This clone was observed a single time. The genes are TRBV11-2 and TRBJ1-1; TRBD1 matches 7 bases. CDR1 and CDR2 from the germline V gene are SGHAT and FQNNGV. The CDR3 is 17 residues long. V was pared by 0 bases and J by 0 bases, with 7 bases of the junction left unmatched. This CDR3 reads CASSLDGPTGMNTEAFF. CDR3 nucleotide sequence: TGTGCCAGCAGCTTAGACGGTCCGACAGGGATGAACACTGAAGCTTTCTTT.

This chain uses TRBV7-9 with TRBJ1-1; D unclear. The CDR3 sequence is 12 residues long. The V end was cut by 2 bases, the J end by 1 base, with 2 bases between. Looked up from germline, CDR1 is SEHNR and CDR2 is FQNEAQ (reference sequence). CDR3 amino acids: CASSLQNTEAFF. CDR3 coding DNA: TGTGCCAGCAGCTTACAGAACACTGAAGCTTTCTTT.